This T cell receptor beta chain appears in the sequencing data of a study of shared clonotypes between healthy human individuals. The assay was immunoSEQ multiplex PCR, and TCRdb's table has in-frame clones only and misses some. The table has around 1,000,000 clones, roughly 77% seen once. As to this clone: A junction boundary mismatches the germline segment, possibly from a read error.

The sample taken for sequencing was memory CD4+ T cells from PBMCs. Indicated subset: CD45RA-negative fraction. This TCR was sampled from a man aged 18 to 30 in good health. Some clones in this sample may be carry-over from other donors' samples.

CDR3 bases: TGTGCCAGCACCCAAGACCAGAACTACGAGCAGTACTTC. Amino acid sequence: CASTQDQNYEQYF. This rearrangement joins TRBV4-2 to TRBJ2-7; D is uncertain. The CDR3 has 13 residues. Germline V gene lookup returns CDR1 LGHNA and CDR2 YNFKEQ.